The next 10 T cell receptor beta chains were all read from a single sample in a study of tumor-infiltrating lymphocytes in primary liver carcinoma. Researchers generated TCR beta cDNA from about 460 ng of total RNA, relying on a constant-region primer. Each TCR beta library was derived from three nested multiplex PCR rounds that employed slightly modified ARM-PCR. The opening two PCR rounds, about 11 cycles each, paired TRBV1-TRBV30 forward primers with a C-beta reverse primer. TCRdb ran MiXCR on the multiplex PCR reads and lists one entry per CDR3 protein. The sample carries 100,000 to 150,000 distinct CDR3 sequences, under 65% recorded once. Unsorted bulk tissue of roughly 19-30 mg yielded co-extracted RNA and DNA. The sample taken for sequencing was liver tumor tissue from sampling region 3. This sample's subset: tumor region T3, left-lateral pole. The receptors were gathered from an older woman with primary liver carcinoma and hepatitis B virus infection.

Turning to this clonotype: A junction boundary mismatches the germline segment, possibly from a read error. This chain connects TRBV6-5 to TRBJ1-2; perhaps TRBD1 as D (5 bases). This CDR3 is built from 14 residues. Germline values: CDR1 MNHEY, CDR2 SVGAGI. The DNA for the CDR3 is TGTGCCAGCAGTTACTCGAACGGGGACTATGGCTACATCTTC. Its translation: CASSYSNGDYGYIF.

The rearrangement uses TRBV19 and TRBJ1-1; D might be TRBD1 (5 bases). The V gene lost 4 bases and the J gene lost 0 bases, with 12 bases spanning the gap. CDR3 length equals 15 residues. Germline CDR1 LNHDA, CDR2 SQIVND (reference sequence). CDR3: CASSSSRQMNTEAFF. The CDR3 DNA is TGTGCCAGTAGTAGCTCACGACAGATGAACACTGAAGCTTTCTTT.

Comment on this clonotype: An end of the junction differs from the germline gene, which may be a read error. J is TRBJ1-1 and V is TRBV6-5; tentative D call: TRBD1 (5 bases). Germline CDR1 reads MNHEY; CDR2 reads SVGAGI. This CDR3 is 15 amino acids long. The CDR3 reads CASGYSYGGLTEAFF. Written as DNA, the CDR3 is TGTGCCAGCGGTTACTCGTATGGGGGACTCACCGAAGCTTTCTTT.

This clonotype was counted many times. The CDR3 bases are TGTGCCAGCAGTGCCACAGGGTGGGGCTACACCTTC. Translating gives CASSATGWGYTF. The chain is built from TRBV12-3 or TRBV12-4 and TRBJ1-2; a weak D match, TRBD1 (6 bases). This CDR3 spans 12 amino acids. The germline V and J ends were trimmed by 5 bases and 8 bases, with 12 bases remaining between them.

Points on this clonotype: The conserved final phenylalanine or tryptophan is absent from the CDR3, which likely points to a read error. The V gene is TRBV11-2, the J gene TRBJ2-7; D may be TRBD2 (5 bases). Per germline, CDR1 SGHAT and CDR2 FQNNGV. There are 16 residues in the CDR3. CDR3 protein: CASRLASVAGGYEQYY. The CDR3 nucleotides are TGTGCCAGCAGATTAGCGTCGGTGGCAGGAGGCTACGAGCAGTACTAC.

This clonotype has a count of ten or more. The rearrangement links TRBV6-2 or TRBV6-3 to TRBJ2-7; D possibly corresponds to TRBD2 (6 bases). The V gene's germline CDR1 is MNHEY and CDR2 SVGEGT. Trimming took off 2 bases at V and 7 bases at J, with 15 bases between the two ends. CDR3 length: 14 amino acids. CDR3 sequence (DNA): TGTGCCAGCAGTTACCAAGAGACTAGACGGGAGCAGTACTTC. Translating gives CASSYQETRREQYF.

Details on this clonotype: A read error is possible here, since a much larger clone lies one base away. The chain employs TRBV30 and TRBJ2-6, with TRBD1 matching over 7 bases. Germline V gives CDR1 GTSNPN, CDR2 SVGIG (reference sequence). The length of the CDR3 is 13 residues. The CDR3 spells CAWDRAGANVQTF. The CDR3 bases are TGTGCCTGGGACAGGGCTGGGGCCAACGTCCAGACTTTC.

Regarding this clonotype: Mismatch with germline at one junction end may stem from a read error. DNA for the CDR3: TGTGCCAGTAGCTTAGAAGTGCCTGGAAACACCATATATTTT. It translates to CASSLEVPGNTIYF. The V gene is TRBV11-2, the J gene TRBJ1-3; D remains ambiguous. Germline loops: CDR1 SGHAT, CDR2 FQNNGV. The CDR3 runs 14 residues.

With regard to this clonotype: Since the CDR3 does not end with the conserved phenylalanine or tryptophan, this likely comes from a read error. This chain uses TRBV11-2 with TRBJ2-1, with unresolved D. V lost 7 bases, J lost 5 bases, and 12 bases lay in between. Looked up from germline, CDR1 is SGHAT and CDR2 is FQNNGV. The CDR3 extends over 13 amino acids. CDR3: CASTSHLDNEQFL. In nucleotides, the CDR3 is TGTGCCAGCACCTCCCATTTAGACAATGAGCAGTTCCTC.

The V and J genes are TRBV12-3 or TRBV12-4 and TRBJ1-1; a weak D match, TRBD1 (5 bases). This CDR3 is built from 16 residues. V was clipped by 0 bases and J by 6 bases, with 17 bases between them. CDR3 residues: CASSLARQSDLAEAFF. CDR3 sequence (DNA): TGTGCCAGCAGTTTAGCGCGACAGTCGGACCTCGCTGAAGCTTTCTTT.